These 15 T cell receptor beta chains were sequenced from one sample in a study of T-cell memory formation after mild COVID-19. TCRdb re-called the 5' RACE reads with MiXCR, one entry per CDR3 protein. The sample lists about 49,000 distinct CDR3 sequences; about 7.3% were seen once. Sample: PBMCs or a T cell subset sorted from them (not recorded which). The receptors were gathered from a man between 18 and 29 years old who had mild COVID-19 (a few samples of this study predate the infection). Cell type and time point are not known.

A few counts support this clonotype. In DNA, the CDR3 is TGTGCCAGCAGCCCCCAGGCCAGCTCCTACGAGCAGTACGTC. It is translated as CASSPQASSYEQYV. The chain joins TRBV9 to TRBJ2-7, with D unclear. Germline V gives CDR1 SGDLS, CDR2 YYNGEE. CDR3 size: 14 residues. The V end was cut by 4 bases, the J end by 0 bases, with 11 bases between.

V and J are TRBV9 and TRBJ2-3; weak D call: TRBD1 (6 bases). CDR1 and CDR2 (germline): SGDLS, YYNGEE. The CDR3 runs to 14 residues. With 6 bases removed from V and 2 bases from J, the gap between germline ends came to 13 bases. Here the CDR3 DNA reads TGTGCCAGCACCCCGGACAGTTTCACAGATACGCAGTATTTT. Protein product: CASTPDSFTDTQYF.

A few counts support this clonotype. The chain links TRBV15 to TRBJ2-3; tentatively, D is TRBD2 (7 bases). CDR1 is LNHNV, CDR2 YYDKDF, per germline (reference sequence). With 7 bases removed from V and 5 bases from J, the gap between germline ends came to 19 bases. This CDR3 region has 15 residues. In nucleotides, the CDR3 is TGTGCCACCATCCACGCCCGGGGGGCGGGAGATACGCAGTATTTT. This translates into CATIHARGAGDTQYF.

The chain couples TRBV12-3 or TRBV12-4 to TRBJ1-1, with unresolved D. The CDR3 is made up of 15 amino acids. Trimming cost V 3 bases and J 7 bases, with 18 bases left between them. CDR3 in amino acids: CASSFSSAYWGEAFF. CDR3 DNA sequence: TGTGCCAGCAGTTTCTCGTCAGCCTACTGGGGTGAAGCTTTCTTT.

This rearrangement joins TRBV7-3 to TRBJ1-1, with a weak D call TRBD1 (6 bases). In germline, CDR1 is SGHTA, CDR2 FQGTGA. With 1 base removed from V and 4 bases from J, the gap between germline ends came to 10 bases. The CDR3 extends over 14 amino acids. The CDR3 is CASSLNRASTEAFF. Here the CDR3 DNA reads TGTGCCAGCAGCTTAAACAGGGCGAGCACTGAAGCTTTCTTT. The complete variable domain, with remaining parts taken from reference TRBV7-3 and TRBJ1-1, reads GAGVSQTPSNKVTEKGKYVELRCDPISGHTALYWYRQSLGQGPEFLIYFQGTGAADDSGLPNDRFFAVRPEGSVSTLKIQRTERGDSAVYLCASSLNRASTEAFFGQGTRLTVV.

There are a few counts of this clonotype. V gene TRBV4-3 combines with J gene TRBJ1-4, with a weak D call TRBD1 (6 bases). The CDR3 runs 15 residues. Germline CDR1 reads LGHNA; CDR2 reads YSLEER. V lost 1 base to trimming and J lost 4 bases, with 10 bases between them. CDR3 DNA: TGCGCCAGCAGCCAAGGGACAGCGGGTAATGAAAAACTGTTTTTT. Translated: CASSQGTAGNEKLFF.

The J gene is TRBJ2-3, the V gene TRBV5-1, with 9 nucleotides matching TRBD1. The germline gives CDR1 SGHRS, CDR2 YFSETQ. CDR3 length: 13 amino acids. Trimming at V came to 7 bases and at J to 0 bases, leaving 0 bases not matched to a gene. CDR3 bases: TGCGCCAGCGGACAGGGGAGCACAGATACGCAGTATTTT. It yields the protein CASGQGSTDTQYF.

This clonotype occurred a few times. The rearrangement joins TRBV7-2 to TRBJ1-1; maybe TRBD1 (6 bases). V dropped 4 bases and J dropped 9 bases, with 15 bases sitting between them. Per germline, CDR1 SGHTA and CDR2 FQGNSA. This CDR3 region has 13 residues. In nucleotides, the CDR3 is TGTGCCAGCAGCTCCAACAGGGAGGGACAAGCTTTCTTT. Protein sequence: CASSSNREGQAFF.

This clonotype came up a few times. The chain recombines TRBV2 with TRBJ1-1; D is perhaps TRBD1 (5 bases). CDR3 size: 11 residues. Germline lookup yields CDR1 SNHLY and CDR2 FYNNEI. The V end was cut by 3 bases, the J end by 11 bases, with 10 bases between. This CDR3 reads CASSEGLGAFF. CDR3 nucleotides: TGTGCCAGCAGTGAGGGGCTTGGGGCTTTCTTT.

This clonotype has a handful of counts. The chain joins TRBV5-4 to TRBJ2-5; D is unresolved. Germline CDR1 SGHNT, CDR2 YYREEE (reference sequence). V was pared by 1 base and J by 0 bases, with 4 bases between. The CDR3 totals 13 residues. The CDR3 DNA is TGTGCCAGCAGCTTGTCTTACCAAGAGACCCAGTACTTC. It codes for CASSLSYQETQYF.

The chain combines TRBV27 with TRBJ2-7; the D gene is possibly TRBD2 (7 bases). Germline loops: CDR1 MNHEY, CDR2 SMNVEV (reference sequence). The CDR3 spans 15 residues. Trimming left V 6 bases short and J 2 bases short, with 17 bases between. CDR3 sequence: CASRSLAGGPYEQYF. The CDR3 coding sequence is TGTGCCAGCAGATCCCTGGCCGGGGGGCCCTACGAGCAGTACTTC.

The sample holds a few counts of this clonotype. The V gene is TRBV7-9, the J gene TRBJ1-2; unclear D gene. The CDR3 spans 15 residues. Trimming shortened V by 1 base and J by 3 bases, and 12 bases separated the two germline ends. Germline V gene data show CDR1 as SEHNR and CDR2 as FQNEAQ (reference sequence). CDR3 region: CASSLGAGSDYGYTF. DNA of the CDR3: TGTGCCAGCAGCTTAGGGGCAGGATCTGACTATGGCTACACCTTC.

This clonotype turned up a few times. The chain is built from TRBV20-1 and TRBJ1-1; D is undetermined. The CDR3 contains 17 residues. Per germline, CDR1 DFQATT and CDR2 SNEGSKA (reference sequence). V lost 0 bases and J 0 bases, leaving 17 bases between the germline ends. CDR3 sequence: CSARDIRSGGLNTEAFF. Here the CDR3 DNA reads TGCAGTGCTAGAGATATCCGTTCTGGCGGGTTGAACACTGAAGCTTTCTTT.

The rearrangement links TRBV9 to TRBJ1-6; D is ambiguous. Trimming pared 0 bases from V and 7 bases from J, leaving 17 bases between. Germline values: CDR1 SGDLS, CDR2 YYNGEE. The CDR3 length is 17 residues. Here the CDR3 DNA reads TGTGCCAGCAGCGTAGGCCCGGTACGGGCTGGCAATTCACCCCTCCACTTT. Translation: CASSVGPVRAGNSPLHF.

In its sample, this clonotype was seen a few times. The chain carries TRBV2 and TRBJ2-3; 7 bases match TRBD2. The CDR3 loop spans 14 amino acids. CDR1 and CDR2 (germline): SNHLY, FYNNEI. The V and J ends lost 5 bases and 3 bases, in that order; junction bases with no gene match: 5. The CDR3: CASSWRTRTDTQYF. For the CDR3, the DNA is TGTGCCAGCAGTTGGCGGACTAGAACAGATACGCAGTATTTT. Complete variable domain (other parts from reference TRBV2 and TRBJ2-3): EPEVTQTPSHQVTQMGQEVILRCVPISNHLYFYWYRQILGQKVEFLVSFYNNEISEKSEIFDDQFSVERPDGSNFTLKIRSTKLEDSAMYFCASSWRTRTDTQYFGPGTRLTVL.